This T cell receptor (beta chain) derives from a study of cytomegalovirus exposure and HLA in healthy donors (TCRdb year 2017). Some background on the complete study: In an earlier analysis of 587 of the donors, 276 Gb of sequence data and 117 million unique TCR beta sequences from 150 million to 200 million T cells were reported. The number of donors typed differed by locus, with roughly 629-640 for A, B, C, DRB1 and DQB1, more than 500 for DQA1, 606 for DPA1, and 400 to 490 for DPB1. Donor age, sex, ethnicity and CMV serostatus were collected together with the repertoire data. The study used immunosequencing to profile the T cell repertoires of more than 650 subjects and linked those repertoires to cytomegalovirus serostatus. The later analysis used no new phenotypic data to find candidate immune exposures, relying instead on TCR beta sequences and their occurrence across donors. Four or five DR-DQ haplotypes were handled as single units for association and clustering because linkage in the cohort was strong. On average, 235,054 unique TCR beta nucleotide sequences were sequenced per donor among 300 to 500 genotyped donors of the cohort, with around 19% of those sequences being non-productive. A later genetic analysis took genome-wide SNP genotypes for about 65% of the roughly 670 donors and used that subset as a discovery cohort. Of the approximately 400 genotyped donors, roughly 80% fell in the genetic ancestry cluster associated with self-reported Caucasian donors. The study aimed to test whether cataloging public T cell receptors could reveal signatures of past pathogen exposure. To decide whether each TCR beta V gene segment behaved as functional or pseudogenic, an earlier analysis of some 570 of the donors relied on high-throughput TCR beta sequencing. Roughly 310 gigabases of sequencing data and around 87 million unique TCR sequences were included in an early release covering roughly 600 HLA-typed donors. Every repertoire in the discovery cohort had been generated on one and the same sequencing platform. Both class I and class II loci were covered by HLA typing, at four-digit resolution. High-throughput TCR immunosequencing, statistical association of individual TCRs with disease status, and machine learning were combined to predict cytomegalovirus infection status. In a later analysis, previously published TCR beta repertoires from hundreds of donors were re-analyzed and high-resolution HLA genotyping was added so that TCR occurrence patterns could be studied. Besides the first cohort of 550 to 750 subjects, a separate validation cohort made up of roughly 120 different subjects was used.

The cohort comprised fewer than 700 healthy bone marrow donors. At the time of sampling, every cohort member was nominally healthy, though immune exposures that went unrecorded were likely present. The donor tested CMV seronegative and was one of the 352 seronegative cohort members. Each donor provided a peripheral blood sample, and peripheral blood mononuclear cells were used for TCR beta sequencing. The Qiagen DNeasy Blood Extraction Kit was used to extract genomic DNA from the blood cell samples. At the junction V is shortened by 5 bases and J by 4 bases, with 11 bases in between. CDR1 and CDR2 are drawn from the germline V gene: SGHTA, FQGTGA. From its cysteine to its phenylalanine, the CDR3 spans 13 amino acids. The sequence is cut down to CDR3 DNA, 39 bases in frame from base 1. What the research found in general, with its limitations: Because the 87-base-pair reads could not distinguish some IMGT-functional V segments, including TRBV6-2 and TRBV6-3, those segments were excluded. In a later analysis, HLA-associated TCR beta chains showed more clonal expansion and lower generation probabilities than non-associated chains that were equally common. A group of highly shared sequence variants was considered likely to be a technical artifact of the sequencing pipeline. HLA typing was unavailable for some donors at each locus, so association tests used only the typed subset. Correlated functional status among segregating V segments might reflect linkage disequilibrium, but an unknown experimental factor could not be ruled out. In a later analysis, 15,000 to 20,000 TCR beta sequences were associated with specific HLA alleles at a false discovery rate of 0.05. A few of the identified cytomegalovirus-associated TCR beta chains were confirmed in vitro to be specific for cytomegalovirus antigens. In a later analysis, the rate of TCR association differed among HLA loci, with DRB1 alleles having the most associated TCRs and HLA-C alleles having the fewest. When HLA alleles, especially DR and DQ, strongly co-occurred, attributing TCR associations to individual alleles was difficult. It was suggested by the authors that the approach could potentially be generalized to other disease states and immunological phenotypes. According to a later analysis, most CMV-associated TCR beta chains appeared to be HLA-restricted, and the HLA associations seemed to be driven largely by CMV exposure. The presence/absence analyses assumed that sequencing depth was roughly uniform across donors, and that assumption may not be true. Compared with the 666-donor mean, donors in an Asian-associated ancestry cluster had fewer N-insertions in productive TCRs, according to a later genetic analysis. This cohort had only TCR beta chains sequenced, and the lack of alpha or paired-chain data limited which features could be detected. For the cohort, immune exposure information was limited to CMV serostatus. The earlier analysis of about 600 of the donors excluded approximately 15 rarely observed V segments, including chromosome 9 orphons, because counts were too low. Cytomegalovirus status was reported to be diagnosed by the classifier with high specificity and sensitivity in both the original and validation cohorts. An association between a missense DCLRE1C variant and V-gene and J-gene trimming of TCR beta chains was found in a later genetic analysis and replicated in an independent cohort. In an earlier analysis of more than 500 of the donors, most TCR beta V segments appeared in productive rearrangements about 87% or about 30% of the time, broadly matching IMGT annotations. A later analysis reported that several top co-occurrence clusters appeared linked to parvovirus B19, influenza, CMV and Epstein-Barr virus. A further reported finding was that TCR beta sequences accurately predicted the HLA-A and HLA-B alleles for most subjects in the first cohort. Most TCR sequences were observed very rarely across donors, whereas some public TCRs were present in many individuals. In the study, roughly 160 TCR beta chains were listed as associated with cytomegalovirus.

The library was made by the immunoSEQ multiplex PCR assay. The multiplex PCR relied on a mix of 60 forward primers for TCR Vbeta segments and 13 reverse primers for TCR Jbeta segments. Amplification of the CDR3 region of rearranged TCR beta genes was performed with a multiplex PCR assay on genomic DNA. The amplified TCR beta libraries were sequenced on the Illumina HiSeq System as 87-base-pair reads. In the source study's methods: In a later analysis, roughly 80 million unique TCR beta chains were counted across the roughly 700 repertoires, and roughly 9.9 million of these chains were shared by at least two donors. Raw reads were error-corrected and collapsed into unique sequences by a nearest-neighbor algorithm in which closely related sequences were merged to remove PCR and sequencing errors. CDR3 sequences were aligned to IMGT reference sequences to assign V, D and J gene segments. For a sequence to be retained, at least a six-nucleotide match to both a V gene segment and a J gene segment was required. A rearrangement was called productive if the CDR3 had no stop codons and remained in frame with V and J, and every other rearrangement was called non-productive. Following IMGT convention, CDR3 was defined as the stretch from the second conserved V-encoded cysteine to the conserved J-encoded phenylalanine. Sequences without an unambiguous match to a single V gene segment were excluded from the earlier analysis of a few hundred of the donors. In an earlier analysis of 450 to 750 of the donors, a V segment was called functional when productive rearrangements were above 56.7%, and segregating when the standard deviation between donors exceeded 5%. A statistical classification framework was developed to diagnose cytomegalovirus status using the catalog of TCR beta chain sequences. A later analysis assigned V and J genes by comparing TCR nucleotide sequences with IMGT/GENE-DB human TR gene sequences. The TCRdist pipeline was used in a later analysis to assign CDR3 sequences and most-parsimonious VDJ recombination scenarios. A later analysis defined each TCR beta chain by its CDR3 amino acid sequence plus V-gene family, and excluded reads lacking a unique V-gene family. In a later analysis, several hundred highly shared, low-generation-probability nucleotide sequences were removed to address suspected cross-contamination and a sequencing artifact. In a later analysis, a clonal expansion index for each public chain was calculated from normalized within-repertoire ranks of inferred template counts. In a later analysis, generation probabilities were computed with a VDJ recombination model fitted to out-of-frame rearrangements, and the resulting probabilities were checked against IGoR. In a later analysis, TCR-TCR, TCR-HLA and TCR-CMV co-occurrence was scored with hypergeometric tests, and a repertoire-size bias correction was applied to TCR pairs. A later analysis estimated false discovery rates by permuting HLA or CMV assignments 20 times. In a later analysis, co-occurring TCRs were grouped using DBSCAN, and TCRdist sequence similarity was added for clustering within HLA-allele-positive subsets. Repertoires with fewer than 30,000 or more than 120,000 public chains, plus five repertoires with anomalous nucleotide sharing, were excluded from co-occurrence clustering. TCRdb took over this immuneACCESS table, retaining in-frame rearrangements with V and J assigned. Such tables are incomplete; in checked studies, under half of the missing clones stem from an unresolved V gene, and the remainder is unexplained. Clonal size and the V and J genes are those of that table, whereas D and trimming came from the DNA. The sample table shows under 30,000 clones, and nearly 80% are seen once. About 5% of the sample lies in the top ten.

This clone has a handful of counts. Its antigen is currently not known. Base qualities are not recorded, but no much larger clone differs from it by a single base. Recombination connected TRBV7-3 to TRBJ1-1, and TRBD1 may be the D gene, going by 6 matching bases. The specimen was PBMCs. This clonotype was obtained from a male donor in good health and CMV-seronegative. The DNA sequence is given as TGTGCCAGCAGCACACAGGGATCCACTGAAGCTTTCTTT. Its protein product is CASSTQGSTEAFF.